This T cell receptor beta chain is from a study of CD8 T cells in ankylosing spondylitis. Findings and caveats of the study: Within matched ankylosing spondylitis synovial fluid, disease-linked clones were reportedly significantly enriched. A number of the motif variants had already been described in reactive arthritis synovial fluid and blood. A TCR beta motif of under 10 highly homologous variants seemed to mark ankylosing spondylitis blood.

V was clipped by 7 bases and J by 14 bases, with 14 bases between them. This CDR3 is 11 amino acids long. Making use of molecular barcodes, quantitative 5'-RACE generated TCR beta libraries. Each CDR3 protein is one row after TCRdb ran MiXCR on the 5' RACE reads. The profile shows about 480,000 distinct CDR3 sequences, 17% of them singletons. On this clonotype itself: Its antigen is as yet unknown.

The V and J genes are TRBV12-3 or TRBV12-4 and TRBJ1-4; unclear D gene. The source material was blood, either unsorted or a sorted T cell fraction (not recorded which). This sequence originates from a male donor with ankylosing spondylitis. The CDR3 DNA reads TGTGCCAGCACTAGCGCAGGTCCGCTGTTTTTT. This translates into CASTSAGPLFF.